A single sample gave rise to the 19 T cell receptor beta chains below, sequenced in a study of shared clonotypes between healthy human individuals. Profiling relied on immunoSEQ multiplex PCR, and the TCRdb table lists in-frame clones only, not all of them. The table records approximately 110,000 clones, about 72% of them present only once. The source material was memory CD8+ T cells sorted from blood. The subset: CD45RO+ cells pooled with CCR7-negative TemRA cells. These receptors were collected from a woman in her twenties or thirties in good health.

The chain joins TRBV5-4 to TRBJ2-1, with unresolved D. The CDR3 covers 16 residues. Germline V gene sequence: CDR1 SGHNT, CDR2 YYREEE (reference sequence). Deletions cut 4 bases from V and 0 bases from J, with 14 bases between. The CDR3: CASSQDPGGSYNEQFF. The CDR3 DNA sequence: TGTGCCAGCAGCCAAGACCCTGGCGGCTCCTACAATGAGCAGTTCTTC.

The chain employs TRBV7-2 and TRBJ1-2, with D maybe TRBD1 (6 bases). The V and J ends lost 4 bases and 0 bases respectively, with 12 bases between them. CDR3 length: 15 amino acids. Germline V gene lookup returns CDR1 SGHTA and CDR2 FQGNSA. CDR3 region: CASSSPGTPNYGYTF. CDR3 DNA sequence: TGTGCCAGCAGCTCACCCGGGACACCTAACTATGGCTACACCTTC.

This clone appeared once. The genes are TRBV28 and TRBJ2-3, with 7 bases identical to TRBD1. CDR1 and CDR2 (germline): MDHEN, SYDVKM. The CDR3 consists of 16 residues. V gave up 1 base and J gave up 0 bases; unmatched junction bases: 4. CDR3 sequence (DNA): TGTGCCAGCAGTTTATCCGGGACAGAAAGCACAGATACGCAGTATTTT. It is translated as CASSLSGTESTDTQYF. The full variable domain, in which reference TRBV28 and TRBJ2-3 provide the parts outside the CDR3, is DVKVTQSSRYLVKRTGEKVFLECVQDMDHENMFWYRQDPGLGLRLIYFSYDVKMKEKGDIPEGYSVSREKKERFSLILESASTNQTSMYLCASSLSGTESTDTQYFGPGTRLTVL.

The rearrangement links TRBV7-2 to TRBJ2-3; D unresolved. Trimming cost V 5 bases and J 4 bases, with 13 bases left between them. Germline lookup yields CDR1 SGHTA and CDR2 FQGNSA. The CDR3 is 14 amino acids. The CDR3 DNA follows: TGTGCCAGCAGCCCTAGTTATTTGGCAGATACGCAGTATTTT. Translating gives CASSPSYLADTQYF.

This clone showed up just a few times. The CDR3 DNA reads as TGTGCCAGCAGTTATCGGACTAGCGGGTACCCTCCTTCCGGCGAGCAGTACTTC. Amino acids: CASSYRTSGYPPSGEQYF. The V and J genes are TRBV2 and TRBJ2-7, with TRBD2 identical over 11 bases. Germline CDR1 and CDR2: SNHLY and FYNNEI. V trimming: 5 bases; J trimming: 6 bases; junction bases outside the gene matches: 18. The length of the CDR3 is 18 residues.

The chain carries TRBV11-2 and TRBJ2-7; 12 bases are shared with TRBD1. The germline V gene encodes CDR1 SGHAT and CDR2 FQNNGV. There are 14 residues in the CDR3. Trimming at V came to 5 bases and at J to 9 bases, leaving 8 bases not matched to a gene. The CDR3 loop reads CASSPGTGGLVQYF. CDR3 in DNA: TGTGCCAGCAGCCCCGGGACAGGGGGCTTAGTGCAGTACTTC.

This clone was seen a few times. This chain joins TRBV2 and TRBJ1-5; D gene unclear. V was pared by 7 bases and J by 8 bases, with 15 bases between. Germline V gene data show CDR1 as SNHLY and CDR2 as FYNNEI. The CDR3 spans 13 residues. In DNA form, the CDR3 reads TGTGCCAGCACCCAGGAGTCATGGGAGCCCCAGCATTTT. Its protein product is CASTQESWEPQHF.

The CDR3 loop reads CASSFRHLNTEAFF. The CDR3 bases are TGTGCCAGCAGTTTCAGGCATTTGAACACTGAAGCTTTCTTT. The rearrangement links TRBV27 to TRBJ1-1; D remains ambiguous. V shed 3 bases and J shed 0 bases, with 8 bases lying between them. Germline V CDR1 and CDR2: MNHEY, SMNVEV (reference sequence). This CDR3 has 14 residues.

The rearrangement joins TRBV6-4 to TRBJ2-2; tentatively, D is TRBD2 (6 bases). V shed 2 bases and J shed 2 bases, with 18 bases lying between them. The CDR3 runs 18 residues. Germline loops: CDR1 MRHNA, CDR2 SNTAGT. The CDR3, as DNA: TGTGCCAGCAGTGACGGAGGGCTTGTAGCGGAAAACACCGGGGAGCTGTTTTTT. Residues: CASSDGGLVAENTGELFF.

The chain is built from TRBV19 and TRBJ1-1; possible D gene TRBD1, 6 bases. The germline V gene has CDR1 LNHDA and CDR2 SQIVND (reference sequence). V lost 4 bases and J lost 4, with 10 bases in between. This CDR3 spans 13 amino acids. Here the CDR3 DNA reads TGTGCCAGTAGTACGCTGGGGGCCACTGAAGCTTTCTTT. The encoded protein is CASSTLGATEAFF.

A few counts support this clone. The chain joins TRBV21-1 to TRBJ2-3. TRBV21-1 counts as a pseudogene. The CDR3 sequence is 10 residues long. CDR3 coding DNA: TGTGCCAGCGGCACAGATACGCAGTATTTT. It is translated as CASGTDTQYF.

The rearrangement links TRBV7-2 to TRBJ1-2; D gene unclear. V lost 1 base to trimming and J lost 6 bases, with 0 bases between them. This CDR3 is built from 10 residues. The germline CDR1 and CDR2 sequences are SGHTA and FQGNSA. CDR3: CASSLDGYTF. Written as DNA, the CDR3 is TGTGCCAGCAGCTTAGATGGCTACACCTTC.

This clone was seen a few times. The chain is built from TRBV6-4 and TRBJ2-1; 7 nucleotides match TRBD2. V lost 4 bases to trimming and J lost 0 bases; unmatched junction nucleotides: 3. CDR1 and CDR2 from the germline V gene are MRHNA and SNTAGT. The CDR3 contains 15 residues. DNA of the CDR3: TGTGCCAGCAGTGCCAGCGGGGACTCCTACAATGAGCAGTTCTTC. It specifies CASSASGDSYNEQFF.

J is TRBJ2-1 and V is TRBV25-1; TRBD1 matches at 9 bases. The CDR3 covers 13 residues. The V segment lost 4 bases and the J segment 5 bases; nucleotides outside the gene matches: 0. CDR1 is MGHDK and CDR2 is SYGVNS in the germline V gene. CDR3 sequence: CASSGDRDNEQFF. The CDR3 DNA reads TGTGCCAGCAGTGGGGACAGGGACAATGAGCAGTTCTTC.

V and J are TRBV13 and TRBJ2-7; TRBD1 aligns across 9 bases. The ends lost 5 bases at V and 0 bases at J; junction bases unmatched: 8. The CDR3 is made up of 16 amino acids. CDR1 is PRHDT and CDR2 is FYEKMQ in the germline V gene (reference sequence). The CDR3, as DNA: TGTGCCAGCAGCCCTCCCGGACAGGGGAGCTCCTACGAGCAGTACTTC. This encodes CASSPPGQGSSYEQYF.

The J gene is TRBJ1-1, the V gene TRBV7-4; D remains unclear. Germline loops: CDR1 SGHVT, CDR2 SQSDAQ. V was shortened by 4 bases and J by 3 bases, with 24 bases between the two germline ends. CDR3 size: 18 residues. The CDR3, as DNA: TGTGCCAGCAGCTCCCTAAGTGGTATCGCATTAATTTACACTGAAGCTTTCTTT. Translating gives CASSSLSGIALIYTEAFF.

The chain employs TRBV7-9 and TRBJ2-5; TRBD1 matches 10 bases. CDR3 size: 15 residues. Trimming removed 3 bases from V and 6 bases from J; junction bases left unmatched: 7. Per the germline V gene, CDR1 is SEHNR and CDR2 is FQNEAQ (reference sequence). CDR3 DNA sequence: TGTGCCAGCAGCTTTTCGACAGGGGGCTTAAAGACCCAGTACTTC. This translates into CASSFSTGGLKTQYF. Variable domain in full (rest from reference TRBV7-9 and TRBJ2-5): DTGVSQNPRHKITKRGQNVTFRCDPISEHNRLYWYRQTLGQGPEFLTYFQNEAQLEKSRLLSDRFSAERPKGSFSTLEIQRTEQGDSAMYLCASSFSTGGLKTQYFGPGTRLLVL.

This clone has a count of ten or more. The chain has TRBV13 and TRBJ2-2, with 10 bases fitting TRBD2. This CDR3 is 15 amino acids long. CDR1 is PRHDT and CDR2 is FYEKMQ in the germline V gene (reference sequence). V shed 5 bases, J shed 5 bases, and the junction held 5 bases outside the gene matches. CDR3 residues: CASSGSGRVTGELFF. The CDR3 nucleotides read TGTGCCAGCAGCGGGAGCGGGAGGGTGACCGGGGAGCTGTTTTTT.

The J gene is TRBJ2-5, the V gene TRBV29-1; TRBD1 matches 7 bases. The V and J ends lost 4 bases and 1 base, in that order; junction bases with no gene match: 3. Germline V gene data show CDR1 as SQVTM and CDR2 as ANQGSEA. The CDR3 totals 13 residues. The CDR3 region is CSVVGGIQETQYF. The CDR3 coding sequence is TGCAGCGTTGTAGGGGGCATCCAAGAGACCCAGTACTTC.